Presented here are 26 T cell receptor beta chains from one specimen sequenced in a study of shared T cell receptors in the human thymus. Here immunoSEQ multiplex PCR was the method, and the copy in TCRdb shows in-frame clones only, minus some. The data hold under 700,000 clones, with approximately 80% observed a single time. These data were also filed under a second study, of human thymus T cells.

The sample taken for sequencing was thymocytes. All receptors come from a boy in the first two years of life with a congenital heart defect.

This chain connects TRBV19 to TRBJ2-5; TRBD2 matches 7 bases. CDR3 size: 14 residues. Germline V gives CDR1 LNHDA, CDR2 SQIVND (reference sequence). V lost 5 bases, J lost 4 bases, and 7 bases stayed unmatched. This CDR3 is CASSPRTRPETQYF. In DNA form, the CDR3 reads TGTGCCAGTAGTCCTCGGACTAGACCAGAGACCCAGTACTTC.

The chain links TRBV9 to TRBJ2-1, with 8 bases fitting TRBD1. V trimming: 3 bases; J trimming: 6 bases; junction bases outside the gene matches: 2. This CDR3 has 13 residues. Germline V lookup: CDR1 SGDLS, CDR2 YYNGEE. This CDR3 is CASSGGQANEQFF. As DNA, the CDR3 is TGTGCCAGCAGCGGGGGACAGGCCAATGAGCAGTTCTTC.

The rearrangement links TRBV13 to TRBJ2-5; perhaps TRBD1 as D (5 bases). Germline CDR1 reads PRHDT; CDR2 reads FYEKMQ (reference sequence). The CDR3 has 14 residues. The V gene lost 4 bases and the J gene lost 5 bases, with 14 bases spanning the gap. This CDR3 is CASSSYPGWETQYF. The CDR3 region has the DNA TGTGCCAGCAGCTCTTATCCAGGGTGGGAGACCCAGTACTTC. Full variable domain (outside the CDR3, taken from reference TRBV13 and TRBJ2-5): AAGVIQSPRHLIKEKRETATLKCYPIPRHDTVYWYQQGPGQDPQFLISFYEKMQSDKGSIPDRFSAQQFSDYHSELNMSSLELGDSALYFCASSSYPGWETQYFGPGTRLLVL.

J is TRBJ2-5 and V is TRBV28, with 12 bases identical to TRBD2. The CDR3 length is 21 residues. Germline V gene sequence: CDR1 MDHEN, CDR2 SYDVKM. V trimming: 2 bases; J trimming: 5 bases; junction bases outside the gene matches: 21. CDR3 nucleotides: TGTGCCAGCAGTTTACCCGGACTGGTACTAGCGGGAGGAGGGGGTGGGGAGACCCAGTACTTC. Translation: CASSLPGLVLAGGGGGETQYF. The variable domain in full, completed from reference TRBV28 and TRBJ2-5, reads DVKVTQSSRYLVKRTGEKVFLECVQDMDHENMFWYRQDPGLGLRLIYFSYDVKMKEKGDIPEGYSVSREKKERFSLILESASTNQTSMYLCASSLPGLVLAGGGGGETQYFGPGTRLLVL.

The chain carries TRBV5-1 and TRBJ2-2, with 10 bases identical to TRBD1. This CDR3 has 16 residues. Germline V gene lookup returns CDR1 SGHRS and CDR2 YFSETQ. J was trimmed by 8 bases and V by 4 bases; bases with no gene match: 11. The CDR3 is CASSPGQGDLLGELFF. The CDR3 nucleotides are TGCGCCAGCAGCCCCGGACAGGGGGATCTTTTGGGGGAGCTGTTTTTT.

This chain joins TRBV2 and TRBJ2-7; 7 positions match TRBD1. Germline-derived CDR1 and CDR2 are SNHLY and FYNNEI. The V gene end was trimmed by 6 bases and the J gene end by 3 bases; junction bases not matched to a gene: 5. The CDR3 loop spans 13 amino acids. CDR3 region: CASSAGTDYEQYF. The CDR3 coding sequence is TGTGCCAGCAGCGCCGGGACAGACTACGAGCAGTACTTC.

This rearrangement joins TRBV7-6 to TRBJ2-7; 7 nucleotides agree with TRBD1. The CDR3 is 15 residues long. V was clipped by 5 bases and J by 4 bases; unmatched bases: 11. Germline CDR1 is SGHVS and CDR2 is FNYEAQ. The CDR3 loop reads CASSRRTGAAYEQYF. The CDR3 region has the DNA TGTGCCAGCAGCAGACGGACAGGCGCTGCTTACGAGCAGTACTTC.

The rearrangement joins TRBV11-2 to TRBJ2-1; 8 positions match TRBD2. J gave up 15 bases and V 0 bases, and 13 bases lay outside the gene matches. From germline, CDR1 is SGHAT and CDR2 FQNNGV. This CDR3 has 15 residues. The CDR3 DNA reads as TGTGCCAGCAGCTTAGACCCCACGGCGGGAGGACGTAGGTTCTTC. Encoded protein: CASSLDPTAGGRRFF.

This clone occurred a few times. The J gene is TRBJ1-3, the V gene TRBV14; 8 nucleotides line up with TRBD1. This CDR3 contains 17 residues. The V and J ends lost 3 bases and 1 base, in that order; junction bases with no gene match: 8. CDR1 SGHDN and CDR2 FVKESK come from the germline V gene. This chain's CDR3 is CASSQPDRENSGNTIYF. The CDR3, as DNA: TGTGCCAGCAGCCAGCCGGACAGGGAAAATTCTGGAAACACCATATATTTT. Filled out from reference TRBV14 and TRBJ1-3, the complete variable domain reads EAGVTQFPSHSVIEKGQTVTLRCDPISGHDNLYWYRRVMGKEIKFLLHFVKESKQDESGMPNNRFLAERTGGTYSTLKVQPAELEDSGVYFCASSQPDRENSGNTIYFGEGSWLTVV.

This clone was seen a handful of times. The chain uses TRBV11-2 and TRBJ2-7, with 8 bases aligning to TRBD2. V was pared by 5 bases and J by 0 bases, with 6 bases of the junction left unmatched. The CDR3 runs 15 residues. CDR1 and CDR2 from the germline V gene are SGHAT and FQNNGV. The CDR3 loop is CASSQTSVNSYEQYF. The DNA of the CDR3 is TGTGCCAGCAGCCAGACTAGCGTCAACTCCTACGAGCAGTACTTC.

The chain combines TRBV28 with TRBJ2-2; D unclear. V lost 6 bases, J lost 4 bases, and 18 bases lay in between. In germline, CDR1 is MDHEN, CDR2 SYDVKM. The CDR3 runs to 16 residues. The DNA of the CDR3 is TGTGCCAGCAGACCCGGGTCCCCATCGGGCACCGGGGAGCTGTTTTTT. Its translation: CASRPGSPSGTGELFF.

J is TRBJ2-1 and V is TRBV5-1; TRBD2 matches at 10 bases. Trimming took 4 bases from V and 7 from J; bases not matched to a gene: 20. Germline loops: CDR1 SGHRS, CDR2 YFSETQ. CDR3 length: 19 residues. The CDR3 sequence: CASSLRGLAGVPGANEQFF. CDR3 DNA: TGCGCCAGCAGCCTGCGGGGTCTAGCGGGAGTACCAGGGGCGAATGAGCAGTTCTTC.

The V call is TRBV4-1, the J call TRBJ1-2; the D gene is possibly TRBD1 (6 bases). Germline V gene sequence: CDR1 MGHRA, CDR2 YSYEKL. The length of the CDR3 is 15 residues. Trimming shortened V by 4 bases and J by 4 bases, and 16 bases separated the two germline ends. CDR3 amino acids: CASSPTVEQGYGYTF. Here the CDR3 DNA reads TGCGCCAGCAGCCCAACAGTGGAACAGGGCTATGGCTACACCTTC.

The gene calls are TRBV21-1 and TRBJ2-7; the table's TRBD1 call for D was not verified on the DNA. TRBV21-1 corresponds to a pseudogene. The CDR3 totals 15 residues. The CDR3 coding sequence is TGTGCCAGCAGCAAAGCCGGGACAGGGTCCTACGAGCAGTACTTC. As protein: CASSKAGTGSYEQYF.

CDR3 in DNA: TGTGCCAGCAGTTACAAACTAGCAGTAGAGGGTGAGCAGTTCTTC. This encodes CASSYKLAVEGEQFF. This rearrangement joins TRBV6-5 to TRBJ2-1; tentatively, D is TRBD2 (6 bases). The CDR3 spans 15 residues. In germline, CDR1 is MNHEY, CDR2 SVGAGI. V was clipped by 2 bases and J by 9 bases, with 17 bases between them.

This clone is a singleton in its sample. J is TRBJ2-5 and V is TRBV15; 14 bases agree with TRBD2. Per germline, CDR1 LNHNV and CDR2 YYDKDF (reference sequence). Trimming cost V 5 bases and J 5 bases; bases outside gene matches: 10. The CDR3 covers 17 residues. The CDR3 DNA reads TGTGCCACCAGCTCCCGACTAGCGGGAGGGTTCGGGGAGACCCAGTACTTC. Translated, it gives CATSSRLAGGFGETQYF.

The chain links TRBV27 to TRBJ2-7; tentative D call: TRBD1 (5 bases). The CDR3 loop spans 14 amino acids. The germline V and J ends were trimmed by 2 bases and 4 bases, with 12 bases remaining between them. Germline values: CDR1 MNHEY, CDR2 SMNVEV (reference sequence). Written as DNA, the CDR3 is TGTGCCAGCAGTTTACGTGGGGCCGGTTACGAGCAGTACTTC. This gives the protein CASSLRGAGYEQYF.

V gene TRBV4-1 combines with J gene TRBJ1-1; 8 bases fit TRBD1. V was clipped by 0 bases and J by 6 bases; unmatched bases: 0. The CDR3 has 13 amino acids. Germline CDR1 MGHRA, CDR2 YSYEKL. CDR3 region: CASSQEQGAEAFF. The CDR3 DNA is TGCGCCAGCAGCCAAGAACAGGGGGCTGAAGCTTTCTTT.

The rearrangement joins TRBV28 to TRBJ2-7; 8 nucleotides match TRBD1. The length of the CDR3 is 15 residues. The germline V gene encodes CDR1 MDHEN and CDR2 SYDVKM. V shed 6 bases, J shed 2 bases, and the junction held 9 bases outside the gene matches. CDR3 residues: CASRPSPDRAYEQYF. CDR3 DNA sequence: TGTGCCAGCAGACCCTCTCCGGACAGGGCCTACGAGCAGTACTTC. Supplemented by reference TRBV28 and TRBJ2-7, the full variable domain reads DVKVTQSSRYLVKRTGEKVFLECVQDMDHENMFWYRQDPGLGLRLIYFSYDVKMKEKGDIPEGYSVSREKKERFSLILESASTNQTSMYLCASRPSPDRAYEQYFGPGTRLTVT.

The gene calls are TRBV11-3 and TRBJ1-1, with TRBD1 as a possible D gene (6 bases). Germline CDR1 reads SGHNT; CDR2 reads YENEEA. The CDR3 runs 13 residues. V lost 1 base and J lost 8, with 11 bases in between. The CDR3 reads CASSLGSGAEAFF. In DNA, the CDR3 is TGTGCCAGCAGCTTAGGGTCAGGGGCGGAAGCTTTCTTT.

The chain couples TRBV19 to TRBJ2-1; TRBD2 agrees at 11 bases. CDR3 length equals 16 residues. Germline CDR1 and CDR2: LNHDA and SQIVND (reference sequence). V gave up 2 bases and J gave up 7 bases; unmatched junction bases: 7. The CDR3 region is CASSISLAGGGNEQFF. The CDR3 DNA follows: TGTGCCAGTAGTATATCCCTAGCGGGGGGTGGGAATGAGCAGTTCTTC.

The genes are TRBV19 and TRBJ2-5; tentative D call: TRBD1 (5 bases). V lost 5 bases and J 4 bases, leaving 17 bases between the germline ends. Germline CDR1 LNHDA, CDR2 SQIVND (reference sequence). The CDR3 length is 15 residues. The CDR3 DNA is TGTGCCAGTAGTCTCAGGGTTGATAAGATAGAGACCCAGTACTTC. Its translation is CASSLRVDKIETQYF.

The V gene is TRBV11-3, the J gene TRBJ2-1, with 7 bases fitting TRBD2. CDR1 and CDR2 (germline): SGHNT, YENEEA. The CDR3 is 18 amino acids. The V segment lost 0 bases and the J segment 1 base; nucleotides outside the gene matches: 9. This CDR3 reads CASSLDAIGGGSYNEQFF. CDR3 nucleotide sequence: TGTGCCAGCAGCTTAGATGCGATAGGCGGGGGTTCCTACAATGAGCAGTTCTTC.

This chain connects TRBV1 to TRBJ2-5; the table's D call of TRBD2 was not tested on the DNA. TRBV1 constitutes a pseudogene. The CDR3 is 16 residues long. The CDR3 region has the DNA TGCACCAGCCCAAAGGGAAAACGGGATCGCGGGGAGACCCAGTACTTC. It specifies CTSPKGKRDRGETQYF.

V is TRBV19 and J is TRBJ2-7, with a possible D match to TRBD1 (6 bases). Germline assignment: CDR1 LNHDA and CDR2 SQIVND (reference sequence). The CDR3 length is 16 residues. Trimming cost V 6 bases and J 0 bases, with 18 bases left between them. The CDR3: CASSVTGRGPSYEQYF. The DNA for the CDR3 is TGTGCCAGTAGCGTCACCGGCAGGGGCCCCTCCTACGAGCAGTACTTC.

For the CDR3, the DNA is TGTGCCAGCAGCGTAGGAGGAACGGGGGACGAGCAGTACTTC. It specifies CASSVGGTGDEQYF. This chain uses TRBV9 with TRBJ2-7; perhaps TRBD2 as D (6 bases). The germline gives CDR1 SGDLS, CDR2 YYNGEE. Trimming took off 0 bases at V and 5 bases at J, with 12 bases between the two ends. This CDR3 region has 14 residues.